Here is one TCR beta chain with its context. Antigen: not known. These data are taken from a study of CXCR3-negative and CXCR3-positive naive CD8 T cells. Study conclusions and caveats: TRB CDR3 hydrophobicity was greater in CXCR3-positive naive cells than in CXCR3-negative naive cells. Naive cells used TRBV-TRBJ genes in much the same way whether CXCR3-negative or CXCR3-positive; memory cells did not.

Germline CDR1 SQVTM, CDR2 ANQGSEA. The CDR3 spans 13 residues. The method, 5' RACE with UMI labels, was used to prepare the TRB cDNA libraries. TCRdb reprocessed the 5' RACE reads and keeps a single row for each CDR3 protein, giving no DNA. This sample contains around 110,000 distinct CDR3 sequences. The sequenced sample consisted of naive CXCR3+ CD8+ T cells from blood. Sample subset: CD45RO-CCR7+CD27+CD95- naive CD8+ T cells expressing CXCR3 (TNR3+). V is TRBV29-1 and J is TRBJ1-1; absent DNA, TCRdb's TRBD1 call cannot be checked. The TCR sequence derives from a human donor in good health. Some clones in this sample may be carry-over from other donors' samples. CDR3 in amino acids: CSVIPAGVTEAFF. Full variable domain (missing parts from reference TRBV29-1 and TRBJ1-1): SAVISQKPSRDICQRGTSLTIQCQVDSQVTMMFWYRQQPGQSLTLIATANQGSEATYESGFVIDKFPISRPNLTFSTLTVSNMSPEDSSIYLCSVIPAGVTEAFFGQGTRLTVV.